This T cell receptor beta chain was sequenced during a study of T cells in Graves' hyperthyroidism and ophthalmopathy. CDR1 is SNHLY and CDR2 is FYNNEI in the germline V gene. The CDR3 length is 15 residues. V lost 5 bases and J 1 base, leaving 12 bases between the germline ends. This clonotype was observed many times. Its antigen is undetermined. Whole-study findings and limits: In the blood, most expanded thyroid clonotypes above 0.001 appeared as well. Separation of ophthalmopathy from stable hyperthyroidism was achieved by a 13 V-J model.

It was RNA transcripts that yielded the amplified TCR beta CDR3 regions. The TCR CDR3 first-round RT-PCR relied on the HTBI primer set. TCRdb passed the multiplex PCR reads through MiXCR, listing each CDR3 protein once. The sample contains about 360,000 distinct CDR3 sequences, 19% of which appear only once. The chain combines TRBV2 with TRBJ1-5; unclear D gene. This clonotype was sampled from a woman aged 18-29 years with Graves' hyperthyroidism. The sequenced sample was blood. CDR3 protein: CASSYLTESNQPQHF. DNA of the CDR3: TGTGCCAGCAGTTACTTGACGGAGAGCAATCAGCCCCAGCATTTT.